The 16 T cell receptor beta chains below all came from one sample that was sequenced in a study of cytomegalovirus exposure and HLA in healthy donors. Primers included in the PCR were 60 Vbeta and 13 Jbeta primers. This table comes from immunoSEQ multiplex PCR, and its TCRdb copy is limited to in-frame clones, with some not included. The sample lists 200,000 or so clones, around 80% occurring once. The material sequenced was PBMCs. Source of these receptors: a man under 40 in good health and CMV-seronegative.

The chain couples TRBV15 to TRBJ2-5; 12 bases align to TRBD2. This CDR3 region has 16 residues. V shed 6 bases, J shed 5 bases, and the junction held 10 bases outside the gene matches. The germline CDR1 and CDR2 sequences are LNHNV and YYDKDF (reference sequence). Written as DNA, the CDR3 is TGTGCCACCAGGAGAACTAGCGGGGGGATTTGGGAGACCCAGTACTTC. This codes for CATRRTSGGIWETQYF.

CDR3 protein: CASRRQGANTEAFF. The CDR3 DNA sequence: TGTGCCAGCAGGCGCCAGGGGGCGAACACTGAAGCTTTCTTT. This chain uses TRBV6-6 with TRBJ1-1; 8 bases line up with TRBD1. This CDR3 is 14 amino acids long. Germline V CDR1 and CDR2: MNHNY, SVGAGI (reference sequence). V was clipped by 6 bases and J by 1 base; unmatched bases: 4.

The chain uses TRBV6-5 and TRBJ1-1; D is perhaps TRBD1 (6 bases). CDR3 length: 15 amino acids. Germline CDR1 reads MNHEY; CDR2 reads SVGAGI. Trimming took off 4 bases at V and 1 base at J, with 13 bases between the two ends. The CDR3 region has the DNA TGTGCCAGCAGTTTACTGCGGGGGCGGAACACTGAAGCTTTCTTT. Translation gives CASSLLRGRNTEAFF.

This chain uses TRBV11-2 with TRBJ2-1; 10 bases match TRBD2. The V gene's germline CDR1 is SGHAT and CDR2 FQNNGV. The V segment lost 1 base and the J segment 7 bases; nucleotides outside the gene matches: 13. The CDR3 is 18 residues long. The DNA for the CDR3 is TGTGCCAGCAGCTTAGTCAGGTTTAGCGGGGGGTCGGGGAATGAGCAGTTCTTC. Its translation is CASSLVRFSGGSGNEQFF.

The rearrangement uses TRBV28 and TRBJ1-5; D gene uncertain. The length of the CDR3 is 12 residues. Germline V CDR1 and CDR2: MDHEN, SYDVKM. V was trimmed by 11 bases and J by 3 bases, leaving 11 bases between them. This CDR3 is CAAAAFNQPQHF. For the CDR3, the DNA is TGTGCCGCGGCAGCCTTCAATCAGCCCCAGCATTTT.

This chain links TRBV5-1 with TRBJ1-4; 8 bases align to TRBD1. This CDR3 comprises 16 residues. CDR1 is SGHRS, CDR2 YFSETQ, per germline. With 4 bases clipped from V and 8 bases from J, the junction kept 13 bases outside the gene matches. The CDR3, as DNA: TGCGCCAGCAGCCCCGCGGGCCAGGGGGCTCGGGAAAAACTGTTTTTT. It specifies CASSPAGQGAREKLFF.

The genes are TRBV21-1 and TRBJ2-6; the table's TRBD1 call for D was not verified on the DNA. TRBV21-1 corresponds to a pseudogene. The CDR3 has 19 residues. The CDR3 DNA reads as TGTGCCAGCAGCAAAGGAAGGGACAGGTCCAACTCTGGGGCCAACGTCCTGACTTTC. Translated, it gives CASSKGRDRSNSGANVLTF.

The chain is built from TRBV19 and TRBJ1-1, with a tentative D call TRBD1 (5 bases). V was cut by 6 bases and J by 4 bases, with 15 bases left in between. Germline CDR1 LNHDA, CDR2 SQIVND (reference sequence). The CDR3 covers 14 residues. CDR3 bases: TGTGCCAGTAGCACTCTCGTCGGGGGCACTGAAGCTTTCTTT. This translates into CASSTLVGGTEAFF.

The V gene is TRBV5-1, the J gene TRBJ2-1, with TRBD1 matching 9 bases. The CDR3 extends over 15 amino acids. V lost 4 bases to trimming and J lost 2 bases; unmatched junction nucleotides: 4. The germline gives CDR1 SGHRS, CDR2 YFSETQ. CDR3 nucleotides: TGCGCCAGCAGCGCCCGGGACAGGGCCTACAATGAGCAGTTCTTC. Its protein product is CASSARDRAYNEQFF.

To note about this clone: One end of the junction does not line up with germline, which may come from a read error. The chain's CDR3 is CASSLWGGRGNQPQHF. The CDR3 bases are TGTGCCAGCAGCTTATGGGGGGGAAGGGGCAATCAGCCCCAGCATTTT. The genes are TRBV28 and TRBJ1-5; possibly TRBD1 for D (5 bases). This CDR3 spans 16 amino acids. CDR1 is MDHEN and CDR2 is SYDVKM in the germline V gene.

The rearrangement joins TRBV6-6 to TRBJ1-3, with a tentative D call TRBD1 (6 bases). V gave up 6 bases and J gave up 5 bases, with 14 bases separating them. This CDR3 has 14 residues. Germline values: CDR1 MNHNY, CDR2 SVGAGI (reference sequence). As DNA, the CDR3 is TGTGCCAGCAGCGACCTGGACAGCAGAAACACCATATATTTT. Its protein is CASSDLDSRNTIYF.

Here the CDR3 DNA reads TGTGCCAGCAGTGAGCGACAGGGGATTCGCAATGAGCAGTTCTTC. This sequence encodes CASSERQGIRNEQFF. The rearrangement uses TRBV6-6 and TRBJ2-1; 8 bases map to TRBD1. This CDR3 is built from 15 residues. V gave up 5 bases and J gave up 6 bases; unmatched junction bases: 9. Per germline, CDR1 MNHNY and CDR2 SVGAGI (reference sequence).

This clone was seen once. The V gene is TRBV6-5, the J gene TRBJ2-2; possibly TRBD2 for D (6 bases). The CDR3 is made up of 14 amino acids. Germline CDR1 MNHEY, CDR2 SVGAGI. V lost 2 bases to trimming and J lost 3 bases, with 7 bases between them. CDR3 amino acids: CASSYGGYTGELFF. The DNA of the CDR3 is TGTGCCAGCAGTTACGGGGGGTACACCGGGGAGCTGTTTTTT.

The rearrangement links TRBV11-2 to TRBJ1-1; D may be TRBD1 (5 bases). V lost 6 bases, J lost 4 bases, and 15 bases lay in between. Germline values: CDR1 SGHAT, CDR2 FQNNGV. The CDR3 sequence is 14 residues long. CDR3 sequence reads: CASRARGSSTEAFF. CDR3 nucleotide sequence: TGTGCCAGCAGGGCGCGGGGGTCGAGCACTGAAGCTTTCTTT.

The chain links TRBV28 to TRBJ2-5, with TRBD1 matching over 9 bases. V lost 5 bases to trimming and J lost 3 bases; unmatched junction nucleotides: 7. This CDR3 region has 15 residues. Per the germline V gene, CDR1 is MDHEN and CDR2 is SYDVKM. CDR3 region: CASSIGQGTKETQYF. CDR3 bases: TGTGCCAGCAGTATCGGACAGGGGACTAAAGAGACCCAGTACTTC.

The V and J genes are TRBV9 and TRBJ1-1; TRBD1 might be the D (5 bases). V dropped 0 bases and J dropped 7 bases, with 13 bases sitting between them. The CDR3 consists of 14 residues. The V gene's germline CDR1 is SGDLS and CDR2 YYNGEE. This CDR3 is CASSVGQPRGEAFF. In nucleotides, the CDR3 is TGTGCCAGCAGCGTAGGACAGCCAAGGGGTGAAGCTTTCTTT.